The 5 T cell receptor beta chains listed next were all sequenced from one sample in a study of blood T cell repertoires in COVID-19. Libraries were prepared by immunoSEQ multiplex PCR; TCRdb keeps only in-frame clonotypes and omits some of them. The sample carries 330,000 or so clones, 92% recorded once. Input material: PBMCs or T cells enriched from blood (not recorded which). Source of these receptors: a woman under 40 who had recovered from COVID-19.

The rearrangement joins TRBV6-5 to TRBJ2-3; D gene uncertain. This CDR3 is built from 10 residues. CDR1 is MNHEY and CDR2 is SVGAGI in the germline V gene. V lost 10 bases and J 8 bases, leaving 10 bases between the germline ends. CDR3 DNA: TGTGCCACCGAGTTAGTTACGCAGTATTTT. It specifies CATELVTQYF.

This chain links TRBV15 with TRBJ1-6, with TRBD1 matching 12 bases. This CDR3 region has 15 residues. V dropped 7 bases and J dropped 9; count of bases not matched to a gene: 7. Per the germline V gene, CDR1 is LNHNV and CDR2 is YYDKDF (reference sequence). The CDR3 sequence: CATTRDRGRGSPLHF. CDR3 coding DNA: TGTGCCACCACTAGGGACAGGGGGCGCGGTTCACCCCTCCACTTT.

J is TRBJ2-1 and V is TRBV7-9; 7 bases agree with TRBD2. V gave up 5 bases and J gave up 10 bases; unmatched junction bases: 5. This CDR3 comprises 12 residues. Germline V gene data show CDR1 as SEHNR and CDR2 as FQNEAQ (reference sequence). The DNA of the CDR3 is TGTGCCAGCAGCCCGCACGGGAGGGAGCAGTTCTTC. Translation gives CASSPHGREQFF.

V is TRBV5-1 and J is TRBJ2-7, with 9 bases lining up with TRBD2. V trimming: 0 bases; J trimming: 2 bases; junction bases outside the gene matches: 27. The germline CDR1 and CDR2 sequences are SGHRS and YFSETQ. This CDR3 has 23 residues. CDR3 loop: CASSLATLRTAFAGGAGTYEQYF. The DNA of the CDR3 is TGCGCCAGCAGCTTGGCCACTCTACGGACAGCTTTCGCGGGGGGGGCCGGGACCTACGAGCAGTACTTC. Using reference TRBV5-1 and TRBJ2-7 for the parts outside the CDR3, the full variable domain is KAGVTQTPRYLIKTRGQQVTLSCSPISGHRSVSWYQQTPGQGLQFLFEYFSETQRNKGNFPGRFSGRQFSNSRSEMNVSTLELGDSALYLCASSLATLRTAFAGGAGTYEQYFGPGTRLTVT.

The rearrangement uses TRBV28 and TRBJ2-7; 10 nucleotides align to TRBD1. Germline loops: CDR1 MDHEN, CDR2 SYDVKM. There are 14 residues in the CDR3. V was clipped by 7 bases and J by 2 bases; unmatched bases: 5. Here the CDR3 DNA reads TGTGCCAGCAAGATCGGGACAGGGGCCTACGAGCAGTACTTC. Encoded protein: CASKIGTGAYEQYF.